This T cell receptor (beta chain) was identified during a study of blood T cell repertoires in COVID-19. At the level of the study: Italy, Spain and the United States were the sources of the convalescent and acute COVID-19 samples. T cells, B-cell-depleted T cells, or PBMCs supplied cDNA or gDNA.

The CDR3 is made up of 11 amino acids. Trimming shortened V by 6 bases and J by 1 base, and 7 bases separated the two germline ends. CDR1 is DFQATT and CDR2 is SNEGSKA in the germline V gene (reference sequence). Libraries were prepared by immunoSEQ multiplex PCR; TCRdb keeps only in-frame clonotypes and omits some of them. Of about 250,000 clones in the sample, roughly 84% were seen once. This clone was counted once. The J gene is TRBJ2-7, the V gene TRBV20-1; D is unclear. Sequences were obtained from peripheral blood. This TCR was sampled from a human donor with COVID-19, enrolled during active disease. The donor label of this sample is uncertain. CDR3 sequence: CSAEKSYEQYF. The CDR3, as DNA: TGCAGTGCGGAGAAGTCCTACGAGCAGTACTTC.